This TCR beta chain originates from a study of neurological immune-mediated disorders. A 10-nucleotide random UMI tagged transcripts in template-switch 5'RACE cDNA synthesis. TCRdb redid the calling of the 5' RACE reads with MiXCR, one entry per CDR3 protein. Here the sample spans 84,000 or so distinct CDR3 sequences, approximately 13% being singletons. Indicated time point: longitudinal time-point 2. Libraries used 2 million unsorted PBMCs kept frozen in RNAlater. The CDR3 has 14 amino acids. Trimming removed 0 bases from V and 6 bases from J, with 8 bases in between. The germline gives CDR1 SGHAT, CDR2 FQDESV (reference sequence). This clonotype was recorded many times. Its antigen is as yet unknown. Study conclusions and caveats: Expanded clones shared no CDR3 amino acid sequences across subjects, suggesting private repertoires in all groups. Falling below healthy controls, multiple sclerosis showed the least TCR clonal expansion, while HTLV-1-associated myelopathy showed the most.

The chain employs TRBV11-1 and TRBJ2-2; D gene unclear. Sequences were obtained from PBMCs. This clonotype was obtained from a female donor with HTLV-1-associated myelopathy (HAM/TSP). CDR3: CASSLARGPGELFF. For the CDR3, the DNA is TGTGCCAGCAGCTTAGCGCGAGGACCCGGGGAGCTGTTTTTT.